One T cell receptor beta chain is described in this entry. The sample comes from a study of cytomegalovirus exposure and HLA in healthy donors. The PCR had 60 Vbeta and 13 Jbeta primers. Only in-frame clones appear in the TCRdb table, and some are missing; sequencing was by immunoSEQ multiplex PCR. The data hold over 50,000 clones, with under 85% observed a single time. The CDR3 has 13 residues. Germline assignment: CDR1 SQVTM and CDR2 ANQGSEA. V was clipped by 4 bases and J by 0 bases; unmatched bases: 2. The chain combines TRBV29-1 with TRBJ1-1; 7 nucleotides match TRBD1. This clonotype was obtained from a man aged 50-60 years in good health and CMV-seropositive. The sequenced material came from PBMCs. This chain's CDR3 is CSVGDRLNTEAFF. The CDR3 region has the DNA TGCAGCGTTGGGGACAGACTGAACACTGAAGCTTTCTTT.